The 5 T cell receptor beta chains below all came from one sample that was sequenced in a study of T cells in Graves' hyperthyroidism and ophthalmopathy. RNA transcripts were the template for amplifying TCR beta CDR3 regions. The HTBI set primed first-round TCR CDR3 RT-PCR. TCRdb analysed the multiplex PCR reads with MiXCR anew, one entry per CDR3 protein. The sample lists about 590,000 distinct CDR3 sequences; 13% to 15% were seen once. Sequencing was done on a sample of blood. The receptor set was obtained from a woman between 18 and 29 years old with Graves' ophthalmopathy.

The table lists this clonotype with many counts. The V gene is TRBV28, the J gene TRBJ1-1; tentative D call: TRBD1 (5 bases). This CDR3 has 15 amino acids. Trimming took 7 bases from V and 4 from J, leaving 19 bases between them. Germline V CDR1 and CDR2: MDHEN, SYDVKM. The CDR3 spells CASTYPAGLGTEAFF. CDR3 nucleotide sequence: TGTGCCAGCACCTACCCGGCGGGACTAGGCACTGAAGCTTTCTTT.

This clonotype has ten or more counts. The V call is TRBV27, the J call TRBJ1-2, with D perhaps TRBD1 (5 bases). The length of the CDR3 is 15 residues. The ends were cut back, 1 base at V and 8 bases at J, with 17 bases in the middle. The germline gives CDR1 MNHEY, CDR2 SMNVEV (reference sequence). This CDR3 reads CASSLYPTGVGGYTF. CDR3 sequence (DNA): TGTGCCAGCAGTTTATACCCAACAGGAGTCGGCGGCTACACCTTC.

In this sample, this clonotype turned up many times. V usage is TRBV6-1 and J usage is TRBJ1-5; D is undetermined. The germline gives CDR1 MNHNS, CDR2 SASEGT. The CDR3 totals 14 residues. V was shortened by 7 bases and J by 3 bases, with 13 bases between the two germline ends. The CDR3, as DNA: TGTGCCAGCACCCACCCCGGACCCAATCAGCCCCAGCATTTT. It is translated as CASTHPGPNQPQHF.

This clonotype was observed at least ten times. The chain has TRBV15 and TRBJ1-6, with D uncertain. This CDR3 has 13 residues. CDR1 is LNHNV and CDR2 is YYDKDF in the germline V gene (reference sequence). The V end was cut by 2 bases, the J end by 7 bases, with 6 bases between. CDR3 sequence: CATSRNSNSPLHF. The CDR3 DNA sequence: TGTGCCACCAGCAGAAACAGCAATTCACCCCTCCACTTT.

Ten or more counts support this clonotype. The chain couples TRBV27 to TRBJ2-7; 7 nucleotides agree with TRBD1. CDR1 is MNHEY and CDR2 is SMNVEV in the germline V gene (reference sequence). The CDR3 totals 20 residues. Trimming cost V 4 bases and J 3 bases; bases outside gene matches: 24. For the CDR3, the DNA is TGTGCCAGCAGTTCTGCGGTGATGACGCGACAGGGTCAAAACTACTACGAGCAGTACTTC. Encoded protein: CASSSAVMTRQGQNYYEQYF.